This TCR beta chain was documented in a study of cytomegalovirus exposure and HLA in healthy donors. Overall study results and limits: In a later analysis, a missense DCLRE1C variant was linked to TCR beta V- and J-gene trimming. In the analysis, some V segments, TRBV6-2 and TRBV6-3 included, were excluded as indistinguishable.

This CDR3 contains 16 residues. Per the germline V gene, CDR1 is LGHNA and CDR2 is YSLEER. J gave up 4 bases and V 0 bases, and 7 bases lay outside the gene matches. On this clone: Its antigen is unknown.

PCR primers comprised 60 Vbeta and 13 Jbeta primers. Sequencing used immunoSEQ multiplex PCR; TCRdb keeps in-frame clones, though not all of them. The sample lists around 150,000 clones, 75% seen once, with roughly 8% in the top ten. The specimen sequenced was PBMCs. The origin of this receptor is a woman in her forties in good health and CMV-seropositive. The V and J genes are TRBV4-3 and TRBJ1-2; 8 bases are shared with TRBD1. CDR3 nucleotides: TGCGCCAGCAGCCAAGATTTGACAGGGGAGGGCTATGGCTACACCTTC. Protein product: CASSQDLTGEGYGYTF.